This T cell receptor (beta chain) was observed in a study of blood T cells in healthy people across ages. The study's findings and limits: PBMCs left unsorted prevented a conclusive naive versus antigen-experienced comparison.

V dropped 5 bases and J dropped 7 bases, with 8 bases sitting between them. This CDR3 region has 11 residues. Germline V gene lookup returns CDR1 SQVTM and CDR2 ANQGSEA. Then a second PCR, running roughly 7 to 11 cycles, was carried out with a sample-barcoded 5' primer and a J-beta primer mix. Every single cDNA molecule received a tag from a template-switch adaptor with 12 random nucleotides. TCRdb recomputed calls from the 5' RACE reads with MiXCR, one row per CDR3 protein. The sample carries over a million distinct CDR3 sequences, roughly a quarter recorded once. Comments on this clonotype: The antigen is not known.

These same records also appear under a second study, on T cells of mothers and their children. From that second work: Sequencing returned over 8 million TCR beta CDR3 reads per mother and several million per child.

Sequenced sample: blood. This chain uses TRBV29-1 with TRBJ2-2; D call uncertain. The sequence derives from a girl aged 2 to 10 in good health. The CDR3 nucleotides are TGCAGCGTTCTGGCTGTCGGGGAGCTGTTTTTT. The encoded protein is CSVLAVGELFF.